A selection of T cell receptor beta chains follows, all from one sample in a study of early stage breast cancer tumors. Produced via immunoSEQ multiplex PCR; TCRdb's table is partial and in-frame only. This repertoire shows under 45,000 clones, about two thirds found once; its top ten account for around 7.2%. What was sequenced was blood. The source is a person in their fifties or sixties with breast cancer. The CDR3 runs from the conserved cysteine through the conserved F or W. A D gene is named only where the DNA matches it firmly. The size entry is marked missing in some rows and otherwise reads once, few, many or a size class.

CDR3 length: 14; clone size: NA; D gene: NA; J gene: TRBJ2-4; V gene: TRBV15; CDR3 DNA: TGTGCCACCAGCAAAGGGGACTCGGGAAACATTCAGTACTTC; CDR3 protein: CATSKGDSGNIQYF
CDR3 length: 15; clone size: NA; D gene: TRBD2; J gene: TRBJ2-7; V gene: TRBV5-1; CDR3 DNA: TGCGCCAGCAGCTTGGATAGCGGGAGTTGGTACGAGCAGTACTTC; CDR3 protein: CASSLDSGSWYEQYF
CDR3 length: 15; clone size: NA; D gene: TRBD1; J gene: TRBJ1-3; V gene: TRBV6-6; CDR3 DNA: TGTGCCAGTTTAGGGACAGCCAAAACTGGAAACACCATATATTTT; CDR3 protein: CASLGTAKTGNTIYF
CDR3 length: 13; clone size: few; D gene: TRBD1; J gene: TRBJ1-5; V gene: TRBV6-6; CDR3 DNA: TGTGCCAGCATGACAGGGGACAATCAGCCCCAGCATTTT; CDR3 protein: CASMTGDNQPQHF
CDR3 length: 17; clone size: NA; D gene: TRBD2; J gene: TRBJ2-1; V gene: TRBV11-2; CDR3 DNA: TGTGCCAGCAGCTTAGGGAGTAGCGGGATCCGCTACAATGAGCAGTTCTTC; CDR3 protein: CASSLGSSGIRYNEQFF
CDR3 length: 11; clone size: NA; D gene: NA; J gene: TRBJ1-4; V gene: TRBV25-1; CDR3 DNA: TGTGCCAGCCGGACACCAGAAAAACTGTTTTTT; CDR3 protein: CASRTPEKLFF
CDR3 length: 15; clone size: NA; D gene: TRBD2; J gene: TRBJ2-3; V gene: TRBV7-8; CDR3 DNA: TGTGCCAGCAGCCCTAGCGGGGGGGCAACAGATACGCAGTATTTT; CDR3 protein: CASSPSGGATDTQYF
CDR3 length: 15; clone size: NA; D gene: NA; J gene: TRBJ2-1; V gene: TRBV5-1; CDR3 DNA: TGCGCCAGCAGCTTGCCCTCCTTGGGCAACAATGAGCAGTTCTTC; CDR3 protein: CASSLPSLGNNEQFF
CDR3 length: 14; clone size: NA; D gene: TRBD1; J gene: TRBJ1-2; V gene: TRBV5-8; CDR3 DNA: TGTGCCAGCAGGATCCGGGACAGGGGCTATGGCTACACCTTC; CDR3 protein: CASRIRDRGYGYTF
CDR3 length: 17; clone size: NA; D gene: TRBD2; J gene: TRBJ2-4; V gene: TRBV14; CDR3 DNA: TGTGCCAGCAGCCACCCGACTAGCGGGATAGCCAAAAACATTCAGTACTTC; CDR3 protein: CASSHPTSGIAKNIQYF
CDR3 length: 14; clone size: NA; D gene: TRBD1; J gene: TRBJ1-5; V gene: TRBV19; CDR3 DNA: TGTGCCAGTACGGGACAGGGGAGGAATCAGCCCCAGCATTTT; CDR3 protein: CASTGQGRNQPQHF
CDR3 length: 14; clone size: few; D gene: NA; J gene: TRBJ1-5; V gene: TRBV2; CDR3 DNA: TGTGCCAGCAGTGGCAGGGATAGCAATCAGCCCCAGCATTTT; CDR3 protein: CASSGRDSNQPQHF
CDR3 length: 15; clone size: NA; D gene: NA; J gene: TRBJ1-1; V gene: TRBV14; CDR3 DNA: TGTGCCAGCAGCCAACTACGGGGCGGGGGGACTGAAGCTTTCTTT; CDR3 protein: CASSQLRGGGTEAFF
CDR3 length: 16; clone size: NA; D gene: TRBD2; J gene: TRBJ2-7; V gene: TRBV5-1; CDR3 DNA: TGCGCCAGCAGCTACTTAGAGACTAGCGGGAGCTACGAGCAGTACTTC; CDR3 protein: CASSYLETSGSYEQYF
CDR3 length: 14; clone size: NA; D gene: NA; J gene: TRBJ1-1; V gene: TRBV19; CDR3 DNA: TGTGCCACCCACCTTGGAGGCAGGTCCTATGAAGCTTTCTTT; CDR3 protein: CATHLGGRSYEAFF
CDR3 length: 18; clone size: NA; D gene: NA; J gene: TRBJ1-5; V gene: TRBV14; CDR3 DNA: TGTGCCAGCAGCCAAGGTAAGATGGGGGGACCCACCTATCAGCCCCAGCATTTT; CDR3 protein: CASSQGKMGGPTYQPQHF
CDR3 length: 17; clone size: NA; D gene: TRBD2; J gene: TRBJ2-3; V gene: TRBV5-1; CDR3 DNA: TGCGCCAGCTGTGCCCGTAGCGGGGGCCAGGGGGCAGATACGCAGTATTTT; CDR3 protein: CASCARSGGQGADTQYF
CDR3 length: 19; clone size: NA; D gene: TRBD1; J gene: TRBJ2-6; V gene: TRBV15; CDR3 DNA: TGTGCCACCAGCAGAGCACCGGGACAGGCCGTCTCTGGGGCCAACGTCCTGACTTTC; CDR3 protein: CATSRAPGQAVSGANVLTF
CDR3 length: 15; clone size: once; D gene: NA; J gene: TRBJ1-5; V gene: TRBV19; CDR3 DNA: TGTGCCAGTAGTGTTAGACAGCAGCCCGGGCAGCCCCAGCATTTT; CDR3 protein: CASSVRQQPGQPQHF
CDR3 length: 16; clone size: NA; D gene: NA; J gene: TRBJ2-3; V gene: TRBV7-2; CDR3 DNA: TGTGCCAGCAGCTTAAGGAGAGACTCGAACACAGATACGCAGTATTTT; CDR3 protein: CASSLRRDSNTDTQYF
CDR3 length: 15; clone size: NA; D gene: NA; J gene: TRBJ2-1; V gene: TRBV30; CDR3 DNA: TGTGCCTGGAGTAAATTAGGGGCAGTGTCCAATGAGCAGTTCTTC; CDR3 protein: CAWSKLGAVSNEQFF
CDR3 length: 16; clone size: NA; D gene: TRBD1; J gene: TRBJ2-5; V gene: TRBV11-2; CDR3 DNA: TGTGCCAGCAGCTTAGGCGGACAGGGGCCCCAAGAGACCCAGTACTTC; CDR3 protein: CASSLGGQGPQETQYF
CDR3 length: 14; clone size: NA; D gene: NA; J gene: TRBJ1-2; V gene: TRBV19; CDR3 DNA: TGTGCCAGTAGGCTCGGGATTCCAGGCTATGGCTACACCTTC; CDR3 protein: CASRLGIPGYGYTF
CDR3 length: 15; clone size: NA; D gene: TRBD1; J gene: TRBJ2-1; V gene: TRBV4-3; CDR3 DNA: TGCGCCAGCAGCCAAGCCGGGACAGGGCGCAATGAGCAGTTCTTC; CDR3 protein: CASSQAGTGRNEQFF
CDR3 length: 15; clone size: NA; D gene: NA; J gene: TRBJ1-6; V gene: TRBV5-1; CDR3 DNA: TGCGCCAGCAGTACAGGACGGTCGTATAATTCACCCCTCCACTTT; CDR3 protein: CASSTGRSYNSPLHF
CDR3 length: 15; clone size: NA; D gene: TRBD1; J gene: TRBJ2-2; V gene: TRBV7-6; CDR3 DNA: TGTGCCAGCAGCCGGGACAGTTCGAACACCGGGGAGCTGTTTTTT; CDR3 protein: CASSRDSSNTGELFF
CDR3 length: 13; clone size: NA; D gene: TRBD1; J gene: TRBJ2-7; V gene: TRBV7-3; CDR3 DNA: TGTGCCAGCAGCTTTTCAGGGGGAGACGAGCAGTACTTC; CDR3 protein: CASSFSGGDEQYF
CDR3 length: 14; clone size: NA; D gene: NA; J gene: TRBJ2-2; V gene: TRBV10-1; CDR3 DNA: TGCGCCAGCAGTGAGGGGCTAGCAAGAGGGGAGCTGTTTTTT; CDR3 protein: CASSEGLARGELFF
CDR3 length: 16; clone size: NA; D gene: TRBD1; J gene: TRBJ1-4; V gene: TRBV25-1; CDR3 DNA: TGTGCCAGCAGTAGCTGGACAGGGGTCCCTAATGAAAAACTGTTTTTT; CDR3 protein: CASSSWTGVPNEKLFF
CDR3 length: 17; clone size: few; D gene: NA; J gene: TRBJ1-5; V gene: TRBV18; CDR3 DNA: TGTGCCAGCTCACCAGGGACACACGATTTTGGCAATCAGCCCCAGCATTTT; CDR3 protein: CASSPGTHDFGNQPQHF
CDR3 length: 15; clone size: NA; D gene: NA; J gene: TRBJ1-1; V gene: TRBV6-1; CDR3 DNA: TGTGCCAGCAGTGCTCCGGGACAAGCTAACACTGAAGCTTTCTTT; CDR3 protein: CASSAPGQANTEAFF
CDR3 length: 16; clone size: NA; D gene: TRBD2; J gene: TRBJ2-1; V gene: TRBV2; CDR3 DNA: TGTGCCAGCAGGCGTAACCTAGCGGGAGGCCGCAATGAGCAGTTCTTC; CDR3 protein: CASRRNLAGGRNEQFF
CDR3 length: 15; clone size: NA; D gene: TRBD1; J gene: TRBJ1-1; V gene: TRBV7-9; CDR3 DNA: TGTGCCAGCAGCACCACTGACAGGGTCTACATTGAAGCTTTCTTT; CDR3 protein: CASSTTDRVYIEAFF
CDR3 length: 16; clone size: NA; D gene: TRBD1; J gene: TRBJ2-5; V gene: TRBV5-6; CDR3 DNA: TGTGCCAGCAGCTCCCGCCGTGGGACAGGTCAAGAGACCCAGTACTTC; CDR3 protein: CASSSRRGTGQETQYF
CDR3 length: 13; clone size: NA; D gene: NA; J gene: TRBJ1-2; V gene: TRBV9; CDR3 DNA: TGTGCCAGCAGCCTACAGACCGACTATGGCTACACCTTC; CDR3 protein: CASSLQTDYGYTF
CDR3 length: 15; clone size: NA; D gene: TRBD2; J gene: TRBJ2-3; V gene: TRBV5-4; CDR3 DNA: TGTGCCAGCAGCTTAGCGGGGGGGCGGGTAGATACGCAGTATTTT; CDR3 protein: CASSLAGGRVDTQYF
CDR3 length: 18; clone size: NA; D gene: TRBD2; J gene: TRBJ2-2; V gene: TRBV14; CDR3 DNA: TGTGCCAGCAGCCACCGGACTAGCGGGAGACGGGGCACCGGGGAGCTGTTTTTT; CDR3 protein: CASSHRTSGRRGTGELFF
CDR3 length: 15; clone size: NA; D gene: NA; J gene: TRBJ2-2; V gene: TRBV2; CDR3 DNA: TGTGCCAGCAGTGAAGCGCTCGGGGGAACGGGGGAGCTGTTTTTT; CDR3 protein: CASSEALGGTGELFF
CDR3 length: 17; clone size: few; D gene: NA; J gene: TRBJ1-3; V gene: TRBV13; CDR3 DNA: TGTGCCAGCAGCTTAGGGGCAAACCCTCGTGAAGGAAACACCATATATTTT; CDR3 protein: CASSLGANPREGNTIYF
CDR3 length: 16; clone size: NA; D gene: TRBD1; J gene: TRBJ2-3; V gene: TRBV7-2; CDR3 DNA: TGTGCCAGCAGCTTTGGGGACAGGGGGCTCACAGATACGCAGTATTTT; CDR3 protein: CASSFGDRGLTDTQYF
CDR3 length: 15; clone size: few; D gene: NA; J gene: TRBJ1-2; V gene: TRBV5-5; CDR3 DNA: TGTGCCAGCAGCTTGGGCAGGGAACGGGTCTATGGCTACACCTTC; CDR3 protein: CASSLGRERVYGYTF
CDR3 length: 13; clone size: NA; D gene: TRBD2; J gene: TRBJ2-1; V gene: TRBV6-5; CDR3 DNA: TGTGCCAGCAGTAGCGGGGGCTGGAATGAGCAGTTCTTC; CDR3 protein: CASSSGGWNEQFF
CDR3 length: 15; clone size: NA; D gene: TRBD2; J gene: TRBJ2-3; V gene: TRBV2; CDR3 DNA: TGTGCCAGCAATTGGGGCGGGGGTCCCACAGATACGCAGTATTTT; CDR3 protein: CASNWGGGPTDTQYF
CDR3 length: 16; clone size: NA; D gene: TRBD1; J gene: TRBJ2-4; V gene: TRBV28; CDR3 DNA: TGTGCCAGCAACGAACCGGGACAGAAAACCAAAAACATTCAGTACTTC; CDR3 protein: CASNEPGQKTKNIQYF
CDR3 length: 19; clone size: NA; D gene: TRBD2; J gene: TRBJ2-3; V gene: TRBV11-2; CDR3 DNA: TGTGCCAGCAGCTTAGGGGCCGGACTAGCGGGAGGGTTCACAGATACGCAGTATTTT; CDR3 protein: CASSLGAGLAGGFTDTQYF
CDR3 length: 12; clone size: few; D gene: NA; J gene: TRBJ1-1; V gene: TRBV9; CDR3 DNA: TGTGCCAGCAGCGAGGGGGACACTGAAGCTTTCTTT; CDR3 protein: CASSEGDTEAFF